This TCR beta chain stems from a study of OX40 agonist ivuxolimab in advanced cancers. Background on the study: Patients' therapy was ivuxolimab, an antibody that acts as an agonist of OX40 (CD134).

CDR3 length: 16 residues. V was clipped by 0 bases and J by 0 bases, with 9 bases between them. Germline V gene data show CDR1 as SGHDT and CDR2 as YYEEEE. Sequencing was performed with immunoSEQ multiplex PCR; in TCRdb, only in-frame clones are kept and a portion is missing. The sample yields approximately 20,000 clones, around 80% seen once. Sample: CD4+ or CD8+ T cells sorted from blood, taken in a trial of the OX40 agonist ivuxolimab. This clonotype was sampled from an adult with an advanced solid tumor such as melanoma, head and neck, liver or kidney cancer. This chain uses TRBV5-6 with TRBJ2-2; tentatively, D is TRBD1 (6 bases). CDR3 bases: TGTGCCAGCAGCTTGGGATGGGGGCCGAACACCGGGGAGCTGTTTTTT. Its translation: CASSLGWGPNTGELFF.